A selection of T cell receptor beta chains follows, all from one sample in a study of CD8+CD57+ T cells in acquired aplastic anemia. Via MiXCR, TCRdb re-called the reads, giving one row per CDR3 protein. The sample yields some 220,000 distinct CDR3 sequences, 34% seen once. Sequencing was done on a sample of sorted CD4+, CD8+, or CD8+CD57+ T cells (not recorded which) from PBMCs. All receptors come from a human donor in good health, serving as a control. Both conserved end residues are part of each CDR3. A D gene is named only where the DNA matches it firmly. A row's size may be missing; if present it is once, few, many or a size class.

V: TRBV9
D: TRBD1
size: -
J: TRBJ1-4
DNA: TGTGCCAGCAGCGTAAGCTGGACAGGGGATGAAAAACTGTTTTTT
CDR3: CASSVSWTGDEKLFF

V: TRBV5-8
D: -
size: -
J: TRBJ1-1
DNA: TGTGCCAGCAGCGTTAGAGTTACACTCAGGACGGCGTCGAACACTGAAGCTTTCTTT
CDR3: CASSVRVTLRTASNTEAFF

V: TRBV2
D: -
size: -
J: TRBJ1-2
DNA: TGTGCCAGCAGTGGATTGTCCAGAGACTATGGCTACACCTTC
CDR3: CASSGLSRDYGYTF

V: TRBV20-1
D: TRBD2
size: few
J: TRBJ2-2
DNA: TGCAGTGCTAACCGACTAGCGGGAGGGCCCCCCGGGGAGCTGTTTTTT
CDR3: CSANRLAGGPPGELFF

V: TRBV15
D: -
size: -
J: TRBJ2-1
DNA: TGTGCCACCAGCATATACGTAAGTTACAATGAGCAGTTCTTC
CDR3: CATSIYVSYNEQFF

V: TRBV20-1
D: -
size: many
J: TRBJ1-2
DNA: TGCAGTGCTGTCCGGGACGGAGGCCTAGGCTACACCTTC
CDR3: CSAVRDGGLGYTF

V: TRBV29-1
D: -
size: few
J: TRBJ2-5
DNA: TGCAGCGTTGACCGAGCACAGGGAGAGACCCAGTACTTC
CDR3: CSVDRAQGETQYF

V: TRBV7-2
D: TRBD2
size: -
J: TRBJ2-7
DNA: TGTGCCAGCAGCCTTAGCGGGACAGAGCAGTACTTC
CDR3: CASSLSGTEQYF

V: TRBV3-1
D: -
size: few
J: TRBJ2-7
DNA: TGTGCCAGCAGCCAAGGAGCGGTGGATATCTACGAGCAGTACTTC
CDR3: CASSQGAVDIYEQYF

V: TRBV12-3/TRBV12-4
D: TRBD1
size: -
J: TRBJ1-2
DNA: TGTGCCAGCAGAAGGGGCAGGGGGCAGAATGGCTACACCTTC
CDR3: CASRRGRGQNGYTF

V: TRBV20-1
D: -
size: many
J: TRBJ1-1
DNA: TGCAGTGCTAATGACAGGAACACTGAAGCTTTCTTT
CDR3: CSANDRNTEAFF